Sequencing of this T cell receptor beta chain was carried out in a study of blood T cell repertoires in COVID-19. Study-wide background: Samples representing acute and convalescent COVID-19 were sourced from the United States, Italy and Spain. Sample material is recorded as cDNA or gDNA derived from T cells, B-cell-depleted T cells, or PBMCs.

As originally analysed: Amplified reference gene primers provided the basis for estimating nucleated cell counts. This table comes from immunoSEQ multiplex PCR, and its TCRdb copy is limited to in-frame clones, with some not included. Clone size and the V and J calls come from that table; the DNA yielded D and trimming. This table has hundreds of thousands of clones, 85% to 90% appearing once. The CDR3 is 17 amino acids. CDR1 and CDR2 (germline): LNHDA, SQIVND (reference sequence). V dropped 3 bases and J dropped 0; count of bases not matched to a gene: 8. Sequencing used peripheral blood. The sequence came from a man aged 40-49 years with acute or convalescent COVID-19. The chain links TRBV19 to TRBJ1-3, with TRBD1 matching over 7 bases. CDR3 region: CASSMETGTVSGNTIYF. The CDR3 region has the DNA TGTGCCAGTAGTATGGAAACCGGGACAGTCTCTGGAAACACCATATATTTT.